This entry describes one TCR beta chain. Germline CDR1 ENHRY, CDR2 SYGVKD. The CDR3 spans 14 residues. The V end was cut by 3 bases, the J end by 9 bases, with 18 bases between. The source of the sample is a study of blood T cells in healthy people across ages. A second roughly 7 to 11 cycle PCR used barcoded and J-beta primers. TCRdb processed the 5' RACE reads anew with MiXCR; each CDR3 protein has one entry. The sample holds roughly 800,000 distinct CDR3 sequences; 20% to 30% are singletons and the top ten take 9.4%. This sample was also put to use in a study of T cells of mothers and their children. In that study: Overlap measured in related mother-child pairs was slightly, non-significantly higher than in unrelated pairs.

The rearrangement links TRBV10-3 to TRBJ2-7, with D perhaps matching TRBD2 (5 bases). This clonotype was obtained from a boy between 10 and 17 years old in good health. The sequencing input was blood. CDR3 in DNA: TGTGCCATCAGTGACCTAACGGAAGCGGACGGGCAGTACTTC. This sequence encodes CAISDLTEADGQYF.